This TCR beta chain was sequenced in a study of patients and donors after allogeneic stem cell transplantation (dated by TCRdb to the early 2020s). Libraries were constructed by RT-PCR. Sequencing took place on a NextSeq 550. TCRdb applied fastp at Q25 and MiXCR to the public reads, then kept only in-frame beta chains. Under each unique CDR3 protein, matching rows form one entry showing the most common genes and DNA. In all, the sample holds hundreds of thousands of distinct CDR3 sequences, and 16% of those were seen once. Clones ranked in the top ten supply 7.2% of the sample. The CDR3 covers 17 residues, taking in both the cysteine and the phenylalanine. Just CDR3 DNA is preserved here, 51 bases in frame from base 1. CDR1 SGHRS and CDR2 YFSETQ were looked up in the germline V gene. V is clipped by 0 bases and J by 5 bases, and the sequence between their germline boundaries is 20 bases long. Many counts were recorded for this clonotype. It lacks a known antigen. Per-base quality was not reported, and no clone a single base away is much larger than it.

The TCR sequence derives from a human donor who was either an allogeneic HSCT recipient or a stem cell or donor lymphocyte infusion donor (not recorded which). It is not recorded whose cells these are; they may come from a transplant donor. The sequencing input was blood, either unsorted or a sorted T cell fraction (not recorded which). The rearranged segments are TRBV5-1 and TRBJ1-2; perhaps TRBD1 is the D gene, with 6 bases matching. CDR3 sequence: CASSLAKTGAKHYGYTF. The DNA reads TGCGCCAGCAGCTTGGCGAAGACAGGAGCTAAACATTATGGCTACACCTTC.